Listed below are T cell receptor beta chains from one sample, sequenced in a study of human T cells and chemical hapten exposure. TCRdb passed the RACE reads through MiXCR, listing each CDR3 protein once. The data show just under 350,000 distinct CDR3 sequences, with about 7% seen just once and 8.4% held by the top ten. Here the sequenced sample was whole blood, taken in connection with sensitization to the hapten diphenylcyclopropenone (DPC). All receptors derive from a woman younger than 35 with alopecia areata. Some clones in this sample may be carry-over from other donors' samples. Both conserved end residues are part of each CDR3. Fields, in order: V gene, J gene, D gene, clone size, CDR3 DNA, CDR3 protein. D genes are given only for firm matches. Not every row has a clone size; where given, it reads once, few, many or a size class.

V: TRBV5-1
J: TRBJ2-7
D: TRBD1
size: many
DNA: TGCGCCAGCAGCTCAGACAGGGGCGAGCAGTACTTC
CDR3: CASSSDRGEQYF

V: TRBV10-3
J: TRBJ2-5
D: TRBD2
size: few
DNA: TGTGCCACCGGACTAGCGGGGGGAGAGACCCAGTACTTC
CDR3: CATGLAGGETQYF

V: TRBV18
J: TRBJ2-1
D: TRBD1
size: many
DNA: TGTGCCAGCTCACGTGACAGGGTCGACTCCTACAATGAGCAGTTCTTC
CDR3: CASSRDRVDSYNEQFF

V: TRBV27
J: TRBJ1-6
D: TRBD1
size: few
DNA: TGTGCCAGCAGTCCACCCGCACAGGGGGTTGATTCACCCCTCCACTTT
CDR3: CASSPPAQGVDSPLHF

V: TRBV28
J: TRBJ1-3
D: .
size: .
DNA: TGTGCCAGCCAGGACTCCTCTGGAAACACCATATATTTT
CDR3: CASQDSSGNTIYF

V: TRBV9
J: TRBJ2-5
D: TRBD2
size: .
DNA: TGTGCCAGCAGCGTCGCGGGGGTGGAGACCCAGTACTTC
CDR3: CASSVAGVETQYF

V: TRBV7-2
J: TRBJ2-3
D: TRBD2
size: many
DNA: TGTGCCAGCAGCCCGACTAGCGGGGGGGAAGATACGCAGTATTTT
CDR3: CASSPTSGGEDTQYF

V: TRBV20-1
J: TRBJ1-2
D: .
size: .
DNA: TGCAGTGCTAGAGGTGCGGTTGGCTACACCTTC
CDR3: CSARGAVGYTF

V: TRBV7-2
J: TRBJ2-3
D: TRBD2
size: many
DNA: TGTGCCAGCAGCTTAGATTTTGGGGGGGGCACAGATACGCAGTATTTT
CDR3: CASSLDFGGGTDTQYF

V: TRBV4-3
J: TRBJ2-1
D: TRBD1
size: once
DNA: TGCGCCAGCAGCCTAGGGACAGGGGGTGACCAGCAGTTCTTC
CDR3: CASSLGTGGDQQFF

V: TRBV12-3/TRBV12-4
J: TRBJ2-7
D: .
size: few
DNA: TGTGCCAGCAGTTTATGGGGCGGCCACGCTGGGGAGCAGTACTTC
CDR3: CASSLWGGHAGEQYF

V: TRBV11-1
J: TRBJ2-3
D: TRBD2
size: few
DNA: TGTGCCAGCAGCTCGAGAGAAAAAGCGGGGGAAGGTACAGATACGCAGTATTTT
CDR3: CASSSREKAGEGTDTQYF

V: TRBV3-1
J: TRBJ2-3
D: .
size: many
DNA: TGTGCCAGCAGCCAGGGGGACGGCACAGATACGCAGTATTTT
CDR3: CASSQGDGTDTQYF

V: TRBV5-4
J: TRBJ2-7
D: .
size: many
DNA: TGTGCCAGCAGCTTGGACAGGTCGGCCTACGAGCAGTACTTC
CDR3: CASSLDRSAYEQYF

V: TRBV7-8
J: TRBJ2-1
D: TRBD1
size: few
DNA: TGTGCCAGCAGCTTAGCGCACAACAGGGGGCAAAATGAGCAGTTCTTC
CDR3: CASSLAHNRGQNEQFF

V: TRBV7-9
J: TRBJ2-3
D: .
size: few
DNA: TGTGCCAGCAGCTCTGCGGGACAGTTAAGCACAGATACGCAGTATTTT
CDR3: CASSSAGQLSTDTQYF

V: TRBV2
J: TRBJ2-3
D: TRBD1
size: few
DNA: TGTGCCAGCAGCGCCGGGACAGACCTCACAGATACGCAGTATTTT
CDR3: CASSAGTDLTDTQYF

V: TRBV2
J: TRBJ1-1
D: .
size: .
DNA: TGTGCCAGCAGTGCGGCAGGGGCTACTGAAGCTTTCTTT
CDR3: CASSAAGATEAFF

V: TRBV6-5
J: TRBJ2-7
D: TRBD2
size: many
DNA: TGTGCCAGCAGAACTAGCGGGGATTCCTACGAGCAGTACTTC
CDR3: CASRTSGDSYEQYF

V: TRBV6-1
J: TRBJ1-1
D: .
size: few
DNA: TGTGCCAGCAGTGAAAGAACGGGGAGGGCTGAAGCTTTCTTT
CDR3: CASSERTGRAEAFF

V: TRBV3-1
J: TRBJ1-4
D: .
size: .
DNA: TGTGCCAGCAGCCAAGAAATGGTGGTCCTTGCAACTAATGAAAAACTGTTTTTT
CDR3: CASSQEMVVLATNEKLFF

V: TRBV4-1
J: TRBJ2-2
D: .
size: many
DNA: TGCGCCAGCAGCCGAGGACCGTCCGGGGAGCTGTTTTTT
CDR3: CASSRGPSGELFF

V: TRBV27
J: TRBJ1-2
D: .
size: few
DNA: TGTGCCAGTCGACGGGGGGAAGATGGCTACACCTTC
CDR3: CASRRGEDGYTF

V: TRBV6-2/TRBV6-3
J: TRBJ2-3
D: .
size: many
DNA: TGTGCCAGCAGTTACTATGGGGATACGCAGTATTTT
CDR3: CASSYYGDTQYF